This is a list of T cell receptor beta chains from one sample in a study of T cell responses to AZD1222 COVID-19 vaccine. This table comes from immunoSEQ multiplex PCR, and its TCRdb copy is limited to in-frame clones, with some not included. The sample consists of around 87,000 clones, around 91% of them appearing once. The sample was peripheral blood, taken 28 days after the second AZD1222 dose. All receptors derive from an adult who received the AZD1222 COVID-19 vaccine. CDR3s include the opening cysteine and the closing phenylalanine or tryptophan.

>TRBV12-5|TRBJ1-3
CASGLDRGNTIYF
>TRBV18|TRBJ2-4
CASSQSRTGVLNIQYF
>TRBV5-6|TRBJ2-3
CASSLALAGADTQYF
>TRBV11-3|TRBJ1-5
CASSLRQGRVWCQPQHF
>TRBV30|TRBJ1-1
CAWIPIRGGEGTEAFF
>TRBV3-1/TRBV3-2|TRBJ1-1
CASSLGRIEAFF
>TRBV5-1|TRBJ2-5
CASSLEAGMEETQYF
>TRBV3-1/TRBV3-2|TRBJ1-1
CASSQATASGTEAFF
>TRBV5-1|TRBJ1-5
CASSFGGTENQPQHF
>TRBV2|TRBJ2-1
CASRRDETYNEQFF
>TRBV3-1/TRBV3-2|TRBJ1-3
CASSQELRGGPGNTIYF
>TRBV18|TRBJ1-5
CASSPDRDYQPQHF
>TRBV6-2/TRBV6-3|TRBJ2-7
CASSYAGYEQYF
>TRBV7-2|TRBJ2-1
CASSITSGSYNEQFF
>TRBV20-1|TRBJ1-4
CSAETDEKLFF
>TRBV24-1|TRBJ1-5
CATSDLRRDGCYSNQPQHF
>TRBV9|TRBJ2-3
CASSFRVAKDTQYF
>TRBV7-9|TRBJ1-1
CASTKGGPLNTEAFF
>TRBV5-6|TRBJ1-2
CASRRAGTSYGYTF
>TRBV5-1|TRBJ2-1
CASSFRTSGSSYNEQFF